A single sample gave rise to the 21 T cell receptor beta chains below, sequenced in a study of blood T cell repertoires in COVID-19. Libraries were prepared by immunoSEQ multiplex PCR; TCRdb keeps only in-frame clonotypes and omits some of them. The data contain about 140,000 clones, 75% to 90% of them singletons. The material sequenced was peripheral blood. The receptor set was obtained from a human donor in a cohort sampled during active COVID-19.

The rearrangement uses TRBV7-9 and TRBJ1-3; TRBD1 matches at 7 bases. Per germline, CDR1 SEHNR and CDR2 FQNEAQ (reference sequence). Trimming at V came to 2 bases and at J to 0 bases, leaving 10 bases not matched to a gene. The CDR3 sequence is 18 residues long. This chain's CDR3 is CASSLIMGTALSGNTIYF. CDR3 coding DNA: TGTGCCAGCAGCTTAATTATGGGGACAGCCCTCTCTGGAAACACCATATATTTT.

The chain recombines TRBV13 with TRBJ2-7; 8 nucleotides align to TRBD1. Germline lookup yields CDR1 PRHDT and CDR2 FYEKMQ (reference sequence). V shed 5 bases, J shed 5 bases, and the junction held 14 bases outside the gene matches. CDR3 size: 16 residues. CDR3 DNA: TGTGCCAGCAGCCTCGACCGCGGACAGGGAATCCACGAGCAGTACTTC. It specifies CASSLDRGQGIHEQYF.

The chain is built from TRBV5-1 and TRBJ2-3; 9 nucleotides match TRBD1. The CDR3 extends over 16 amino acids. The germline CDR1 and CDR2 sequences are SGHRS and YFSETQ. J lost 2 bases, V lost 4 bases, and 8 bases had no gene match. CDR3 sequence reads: CASSLGQGSVTDTQYF. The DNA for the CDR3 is TGCGCCAGCAGCCTCGGACAGGGGTCCGTCACAGATACGCAGTATTTT.

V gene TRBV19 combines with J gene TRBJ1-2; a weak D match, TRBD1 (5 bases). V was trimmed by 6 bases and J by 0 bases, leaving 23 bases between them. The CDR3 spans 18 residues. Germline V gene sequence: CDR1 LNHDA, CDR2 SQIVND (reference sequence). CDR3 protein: CASSYRRGTVAANYGYTF. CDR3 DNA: TGTGCCAGTAGCTATAGGCGGGGGACGGTTGCAGCTAACTATGGCTACACCTTC.

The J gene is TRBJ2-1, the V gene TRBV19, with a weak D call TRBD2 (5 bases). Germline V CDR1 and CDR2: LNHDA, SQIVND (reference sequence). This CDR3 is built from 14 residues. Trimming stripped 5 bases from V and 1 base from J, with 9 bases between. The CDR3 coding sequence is TGTGCCAGTAGTCCCCGGGGATCCTACAATGAGCAGTTCTTC. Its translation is CASSPRGSYNEQFF.

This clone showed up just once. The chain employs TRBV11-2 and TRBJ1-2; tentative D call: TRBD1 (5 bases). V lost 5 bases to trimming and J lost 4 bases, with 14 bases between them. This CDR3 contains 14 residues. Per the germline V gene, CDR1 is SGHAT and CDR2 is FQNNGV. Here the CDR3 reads CASSNVAGVYGYTF. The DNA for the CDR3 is TGTGCCAGCAGCAACGTAGCGGGGGTCTATGGCTACACCTTC.

CDR3 in DNA: TGCGCCAGCAGCGCGACTAGCGGGAGAGATACGCAGTATTTT. The encoded protein is CASSATSGRDTQYF. The V gene is TRBV5-1, the J gene TRBJ2-3; TRBD2 aligns across 12 bases. From germline, CDR1 is SGHRS and CDR2 YFSETQ. The J segment lost 5 bases and the V segment lost 4 bases, leaving 2 bases of the junction unmatched. This CDR3 has 14 amino acids.

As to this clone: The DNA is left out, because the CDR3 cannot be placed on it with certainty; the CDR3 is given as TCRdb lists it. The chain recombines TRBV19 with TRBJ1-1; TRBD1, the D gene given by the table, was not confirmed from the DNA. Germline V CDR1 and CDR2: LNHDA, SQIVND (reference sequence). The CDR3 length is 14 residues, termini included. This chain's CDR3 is CASTSDRRRTEAFF.

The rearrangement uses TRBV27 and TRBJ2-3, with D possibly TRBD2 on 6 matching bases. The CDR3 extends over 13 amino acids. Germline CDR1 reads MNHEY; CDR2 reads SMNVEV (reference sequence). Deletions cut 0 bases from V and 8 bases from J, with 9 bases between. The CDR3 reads CASSLSGGVTQYF. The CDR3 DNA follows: TGTGCCAGCAGTTTATCCGGGGGTGTTACGCAGTATTTT.

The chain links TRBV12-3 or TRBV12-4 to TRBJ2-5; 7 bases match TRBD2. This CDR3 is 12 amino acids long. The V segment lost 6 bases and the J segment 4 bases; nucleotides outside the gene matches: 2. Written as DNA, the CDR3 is TGTGCCAGCAGGAGCGGGGTAGAGACCCAGTACTTC. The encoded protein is CASRSGVETQYF.

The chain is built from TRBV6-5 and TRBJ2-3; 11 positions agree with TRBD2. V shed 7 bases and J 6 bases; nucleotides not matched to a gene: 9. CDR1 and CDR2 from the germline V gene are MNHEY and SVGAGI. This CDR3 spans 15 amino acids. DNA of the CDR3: TGTGCCAGCATCGAGAGGATAGCGGGAGGGGATACGCAGTATTTT. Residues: CASIERIAGGDTQYF.

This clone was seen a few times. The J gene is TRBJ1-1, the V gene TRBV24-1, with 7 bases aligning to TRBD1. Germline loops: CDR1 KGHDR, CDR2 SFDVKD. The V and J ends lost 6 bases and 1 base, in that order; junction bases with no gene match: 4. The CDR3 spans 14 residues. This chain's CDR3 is CATSTGVRNTEAFF. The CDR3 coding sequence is TGTGCCACCAGTACAGGGGTGAGGAACACTGAAGCTTTCTTT.

The CDR3 region is CASSISWSSYNEQFF. CDR3 nucleotide sequence: TGTGCCAGTAGTATCTCTTGGAGCTCCTACAATGAGCAGTTCTTC. The rearrangement joins TRBV19 to TRBJ2-1; D ambiguous. Germline loops: CDR1 LNHDA, CDR2 SQIVND (reference sequence). The CDR3 totals 15 residues. V was trimmed by 3 bases and J by 0 bases, leaving 9 bases between them.

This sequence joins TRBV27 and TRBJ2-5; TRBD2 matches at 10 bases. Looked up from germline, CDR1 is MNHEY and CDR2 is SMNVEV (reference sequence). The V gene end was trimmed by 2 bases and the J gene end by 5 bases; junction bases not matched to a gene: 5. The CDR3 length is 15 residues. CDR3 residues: CASSLIAGGGETQYF. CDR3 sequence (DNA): TGTGCCAGCAGTTTAATAGCGGGAGGAGGGGAGACCCAGTACTTC.

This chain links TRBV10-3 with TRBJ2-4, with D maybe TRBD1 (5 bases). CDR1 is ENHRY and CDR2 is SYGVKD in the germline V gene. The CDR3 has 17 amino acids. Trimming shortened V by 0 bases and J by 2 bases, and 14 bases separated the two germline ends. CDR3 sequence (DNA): TGTGCCATCAGTGAGTCCGCTCTCCCAGGGACCAAAAACATTCAGTACTTC. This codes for CAISESALPGTKNIQYF.

The CDR3 sequence is CASSQDGQANYNSPLHF. The DNA for the CDR3 is TGTGCCAGCAGCCAAGATGGCCAGGCCAACTATAATTCACCCCTCCACTTT. The chain links TRBV14 to TRBJ1-6; unclear D gene. Per the germline V gene, CDR1 is SGHDN and CDR2 is FVKESK. CDR3 size: 17 residues. Trimming shortened V by 0 bases and J by 3 bases, and 12 bases separated the two germline ends.

The DNA for the CDR3 is TGTGCCAGCAGCCGCAGACTAGCGGGGGGCACAGATACGCAGTATTTT. Translating gives CASSRRLAGGTDTQYF. This chain connects TRBV3-1 (or the pseudogene TRBV3-2) to TRBJ2-3; 12 bases are a match to TRBD2. The germline V gene has CDR1 LGHDT and CDR2 YNNKEL (reference sequence). The CDR3 is 16 amino acids. The V and J ends lost 4 bases and 1 base, in that order; junction bases with no gene match: 3.

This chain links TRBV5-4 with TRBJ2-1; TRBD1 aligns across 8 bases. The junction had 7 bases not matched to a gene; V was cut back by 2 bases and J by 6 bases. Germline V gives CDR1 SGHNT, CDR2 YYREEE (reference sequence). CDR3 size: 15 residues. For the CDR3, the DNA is TGTGCCAGCAGCTTCGCAGGGGGCATAGGCAATGAGCAGTTCTTC. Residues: CASSFAGGIGNEQFF.

The CDR3 nucleotides are TGTGCCACCAGGGACAGGGGAGGTGGCAATCAGCCCCAGCATTTT. Protein: CATRDRGGGNQPQHF. The V gene is TRBV19, the J gene TRBJ1-5; TRBD1 agrees at 10 bases. V shed 10 bases and J 2 bases; nucleotides not matched to a gene: 8. Germline V gives CDR1 LNHDA, CDR2 SQIVND (reference sequence). This CDR3 spans 15 amino acids.

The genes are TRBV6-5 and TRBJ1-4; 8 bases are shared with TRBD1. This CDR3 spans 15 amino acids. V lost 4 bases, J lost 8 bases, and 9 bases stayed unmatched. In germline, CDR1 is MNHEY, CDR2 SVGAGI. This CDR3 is CASSSRTGKVEKLFF. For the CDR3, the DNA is TGTGCCAGCAGTTCCCGGACAGGGAAAGTGGAAAAACTGTTTTTT.

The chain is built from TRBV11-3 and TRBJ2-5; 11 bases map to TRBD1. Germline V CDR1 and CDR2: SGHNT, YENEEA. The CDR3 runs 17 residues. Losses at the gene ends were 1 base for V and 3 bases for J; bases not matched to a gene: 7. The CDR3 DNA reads TGTGCCAGCAGCTTAGGGGGGAGGACAGGGGGCGAAGAGACCCAGTACTTC. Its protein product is CASSLGGRTGGEETQYF.